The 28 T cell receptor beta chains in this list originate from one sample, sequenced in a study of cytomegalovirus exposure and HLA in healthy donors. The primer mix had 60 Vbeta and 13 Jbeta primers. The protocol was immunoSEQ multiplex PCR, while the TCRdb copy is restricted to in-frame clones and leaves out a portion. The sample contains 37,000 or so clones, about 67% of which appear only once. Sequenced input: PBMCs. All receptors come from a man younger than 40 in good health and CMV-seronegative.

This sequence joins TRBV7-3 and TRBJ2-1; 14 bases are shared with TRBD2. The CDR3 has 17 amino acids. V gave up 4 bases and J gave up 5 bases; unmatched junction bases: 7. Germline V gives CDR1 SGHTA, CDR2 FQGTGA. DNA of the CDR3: TGTGCCAGCAGCTCGAACGGACTAGCGGGAGGTCACAATGAGCAGTTCTTC. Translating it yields CASSSNGLAGGHNEQFF.

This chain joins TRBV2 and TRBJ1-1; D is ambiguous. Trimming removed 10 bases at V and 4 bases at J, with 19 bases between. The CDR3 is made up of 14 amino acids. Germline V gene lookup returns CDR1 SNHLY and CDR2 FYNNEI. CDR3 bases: TGTGCCATCCGGATAAAGACGGCGGCCACTGAAGCTTTCTTT. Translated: CAIRIKTAATEAFF.

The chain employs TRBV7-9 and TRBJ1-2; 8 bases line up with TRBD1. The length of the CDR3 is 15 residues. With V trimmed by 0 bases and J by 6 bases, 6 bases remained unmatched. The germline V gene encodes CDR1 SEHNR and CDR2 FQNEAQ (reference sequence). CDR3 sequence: CASSLAGQGWNGYTF. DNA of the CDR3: TGTGCCAGCAGCTTAGCTGGACAGGGATGGAATGGCTACACCTTC.

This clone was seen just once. In nucleotides, the CDR3 is TGTGCCAGCAGCCAGATACTAGCGGGAGGCCCAGATACGCAGTATTTT. Its translation: CASSQILAGGPDTQYF. The genes are TRBV4-2 and TRBJ2-3, with 12 bases identical to TRBD2. The CDR3 spans 16 residues. Germline V gives CDR1 LGHNA, CDR2 YNFKEQ. The V segment lost 3 bases and the J segment 4 bases; nucleotides outside the gene matches: 5.

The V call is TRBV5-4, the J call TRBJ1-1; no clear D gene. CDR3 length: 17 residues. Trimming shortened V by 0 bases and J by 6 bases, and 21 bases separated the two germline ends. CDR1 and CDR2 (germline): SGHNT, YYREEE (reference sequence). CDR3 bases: TGTGCCAGCAGCTTGGGCCACTACCTCAAGAGGAATTCTGAAGCTTTCTTT. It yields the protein CASSLGHYLKRNSEAFF.

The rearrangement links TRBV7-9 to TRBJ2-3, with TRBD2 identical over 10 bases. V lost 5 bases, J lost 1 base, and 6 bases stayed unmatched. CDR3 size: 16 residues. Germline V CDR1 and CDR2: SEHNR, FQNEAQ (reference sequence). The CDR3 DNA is TGTGCCAGCAGCAAAACTAGCGGGGTCGGCACAGATACGCAGTATTTT. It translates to CASSKTSGVGTDTQYF.

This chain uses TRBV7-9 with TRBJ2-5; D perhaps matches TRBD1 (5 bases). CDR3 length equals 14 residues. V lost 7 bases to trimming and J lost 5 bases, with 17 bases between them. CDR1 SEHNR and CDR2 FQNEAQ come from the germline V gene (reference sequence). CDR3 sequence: CASNKYDSSETQYF. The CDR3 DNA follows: TGTGCCAGCAACAAATATGACAGCTCTGAGACCCAGTACTTC.

CDR3 protein: CASSPLEGSGSSYEQYF. The CDR3 nucleotides are TGTGCCAGCTCACCCCTCGAGGGTAGCGGGAGTTCATACGAGCAGTACTTC. The chain employs TRBV18 and TRBJ2-7; TRBD2 aligns across 9 bases. Germline V gene data show CDR1 as KGHSH and CDR2 as LQKENI. Germline trimming cut 3 bases from V and 4 bases from J; bases unmatched to any gene: 13. The CDR3 has 17 amino acids.

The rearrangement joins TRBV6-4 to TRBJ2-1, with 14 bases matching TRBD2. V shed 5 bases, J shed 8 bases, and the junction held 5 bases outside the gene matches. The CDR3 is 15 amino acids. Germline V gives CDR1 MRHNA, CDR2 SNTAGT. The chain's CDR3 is CASSPGTSGSYEQFF. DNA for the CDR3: TGTGCCAGCAGTCCCGGGACTAGCGGGAGCTATGAGCAGTTCTTC.

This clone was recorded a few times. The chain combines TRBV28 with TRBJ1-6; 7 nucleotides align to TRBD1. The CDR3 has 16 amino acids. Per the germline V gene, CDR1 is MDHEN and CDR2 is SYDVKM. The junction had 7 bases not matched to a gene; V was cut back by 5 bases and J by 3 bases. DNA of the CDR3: TGTGCCAGCAGTGCGCGCCGGGACAGCTATAATTCACCCCTCCACTTT. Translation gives CASSARRDSYNSPLHF.

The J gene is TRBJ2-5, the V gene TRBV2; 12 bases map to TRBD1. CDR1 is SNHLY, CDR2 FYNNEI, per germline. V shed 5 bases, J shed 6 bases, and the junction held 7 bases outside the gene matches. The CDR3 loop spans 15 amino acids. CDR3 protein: CASSTGTGGTKTQYF. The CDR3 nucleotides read TGTGCCAGCAGTACCGGGACAGGGGGCACGAAGACCCAGTACTTC.

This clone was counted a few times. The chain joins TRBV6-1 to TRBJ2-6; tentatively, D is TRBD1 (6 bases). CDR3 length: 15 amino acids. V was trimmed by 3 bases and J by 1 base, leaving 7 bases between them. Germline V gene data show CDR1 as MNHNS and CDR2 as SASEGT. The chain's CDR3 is CASSEGQSGANVLTF. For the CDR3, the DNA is TGTGCCAGCAGTGAGGGACAATCTGGGGCCAACGTCCTGACTTTC.

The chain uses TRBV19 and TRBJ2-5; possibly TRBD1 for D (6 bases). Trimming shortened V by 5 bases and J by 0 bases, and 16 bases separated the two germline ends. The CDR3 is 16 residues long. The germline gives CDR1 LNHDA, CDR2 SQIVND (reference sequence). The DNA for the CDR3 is TGTGCCAGTAGTGTCCTGACAGGAAAGTACCAAGAGACCCAGTACTTC. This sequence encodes CASSVLTGKYQETQYF.

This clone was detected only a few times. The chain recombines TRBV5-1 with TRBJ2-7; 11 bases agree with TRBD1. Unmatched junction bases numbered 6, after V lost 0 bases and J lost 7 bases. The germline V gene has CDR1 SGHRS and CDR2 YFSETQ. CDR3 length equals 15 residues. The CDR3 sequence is CASSLGGQGAREQYF. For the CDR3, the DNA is TGCGCCAGCAGCTTGGGTGGACAGGGGGCGCGTGAGCAGTACTTC.

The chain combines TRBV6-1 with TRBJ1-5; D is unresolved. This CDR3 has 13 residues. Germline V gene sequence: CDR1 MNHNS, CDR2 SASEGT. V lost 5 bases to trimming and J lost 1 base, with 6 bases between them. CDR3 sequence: CASSYSSNQPQHF. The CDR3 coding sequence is TGTGCCAGCAGTTATTCCAGCAATCAGCCCCAGCATTTT.

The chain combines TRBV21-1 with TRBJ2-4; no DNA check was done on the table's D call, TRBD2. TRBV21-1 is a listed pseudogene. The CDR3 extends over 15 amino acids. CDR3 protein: CASSKVELAKNIQYF. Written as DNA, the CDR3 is TGTGCCAGCAGCAAAGTGGAGCTAGCCAAAAACATTCAGTACTTC.

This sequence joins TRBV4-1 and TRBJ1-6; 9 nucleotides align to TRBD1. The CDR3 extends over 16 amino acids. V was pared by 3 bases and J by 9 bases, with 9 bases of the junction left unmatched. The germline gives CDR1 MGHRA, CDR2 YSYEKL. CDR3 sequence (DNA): TGCGCCAGCAGCCAGGAGGGACAGGGAATAAGTTCACCCCTCCACTTT. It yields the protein CASSQEGQGISSPLHF.

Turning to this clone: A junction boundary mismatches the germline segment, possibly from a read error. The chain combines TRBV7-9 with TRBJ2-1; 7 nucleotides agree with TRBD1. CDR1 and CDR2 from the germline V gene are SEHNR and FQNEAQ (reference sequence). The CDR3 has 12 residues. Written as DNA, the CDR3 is TGTTCCAGCAGCGCGACAGGGTATGAGCAGTTCTTC. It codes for CSSSATGYEQFF.

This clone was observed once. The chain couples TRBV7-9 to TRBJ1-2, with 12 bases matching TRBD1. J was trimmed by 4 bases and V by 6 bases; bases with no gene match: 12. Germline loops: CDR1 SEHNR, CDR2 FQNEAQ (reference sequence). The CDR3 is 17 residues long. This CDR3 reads CASRDPGQGARGYGYTF. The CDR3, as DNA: TGTGCCAGCAGGGACCCGGGACAGGGGGCGCGCGGCTATGGCTACACCTTC.

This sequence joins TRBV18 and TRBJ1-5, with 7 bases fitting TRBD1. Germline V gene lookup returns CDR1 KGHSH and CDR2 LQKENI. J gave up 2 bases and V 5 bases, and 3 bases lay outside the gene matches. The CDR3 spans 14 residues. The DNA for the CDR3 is TGTGCCAGCTCATGGGACAGACGCAATCAGCCCCAGCATTTT. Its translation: CASSWDRRNQPQHF.

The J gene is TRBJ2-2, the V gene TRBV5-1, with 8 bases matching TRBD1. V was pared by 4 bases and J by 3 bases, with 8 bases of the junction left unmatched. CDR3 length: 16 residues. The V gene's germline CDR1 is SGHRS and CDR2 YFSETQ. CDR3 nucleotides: TGCGCCAGCAGCCCACGGACAGGGACGGACACCGGGGAGCTGTTTTTT. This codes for CASSPRTGTDTGELFF.

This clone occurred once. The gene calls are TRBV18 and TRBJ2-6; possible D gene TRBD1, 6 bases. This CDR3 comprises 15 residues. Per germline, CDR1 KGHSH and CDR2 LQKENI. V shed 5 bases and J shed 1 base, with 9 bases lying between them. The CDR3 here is CASSIDRSGANVLTF. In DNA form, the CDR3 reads TGTGCCAGCTCAATCGACAGGTCTGGGGCCAACGTCCTGACTTTC.

Here the CDR3 reads CASSSRNQETQYF. CDR3 bases: TGTGCCAGCAGTTCGAGAAACCAAGAGACCCAGTACTTC. The J gene is TRBJ2-5, the V gene TRBV7-2; D unresolved. The CDR3 is 13 amino acids. The germline V gene has CDR1 SGHTA and CDR2 FQGNSA. Trimming stripped 6 bases from V and 0 bases from J, with 8 bases between.

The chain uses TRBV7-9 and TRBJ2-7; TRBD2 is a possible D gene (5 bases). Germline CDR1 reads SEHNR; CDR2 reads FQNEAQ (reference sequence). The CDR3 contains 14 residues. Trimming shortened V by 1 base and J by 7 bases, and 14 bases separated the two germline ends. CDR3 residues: CASSLGTGESEQYF. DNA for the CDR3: TGTGCCAGCAGCTTAGGCACCGGGGAGAGTGAGCAGTACTTC. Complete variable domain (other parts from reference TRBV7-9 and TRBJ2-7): DTGVSQNPRHKITKRGQNVTFRCDPISEHNRLYWYRQTLGQGPEFLTYFQNEAQLEKSRLLSDRFSAERPKGSFSTLEIQRTEQGDSAMYLCASSLGTGESEQYFGPGTRLTVT.

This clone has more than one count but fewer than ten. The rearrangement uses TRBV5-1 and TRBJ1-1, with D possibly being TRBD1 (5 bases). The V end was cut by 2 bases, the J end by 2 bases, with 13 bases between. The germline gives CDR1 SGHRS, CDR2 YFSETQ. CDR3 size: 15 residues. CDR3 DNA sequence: TGCGCCAGCAGCTTACGACAGTCCTCCAACACTGAAGCTTTCTTT. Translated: CASSLRQSSNTEAFF.

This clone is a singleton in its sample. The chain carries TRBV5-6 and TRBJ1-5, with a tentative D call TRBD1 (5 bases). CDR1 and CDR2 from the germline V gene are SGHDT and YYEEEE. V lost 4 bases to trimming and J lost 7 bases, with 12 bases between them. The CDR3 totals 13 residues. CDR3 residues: CASSGGFLQPQHF. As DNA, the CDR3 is TGTGCCAGCAGCGGGGGGTTCTTGCAGCCCCAGCATTTT.

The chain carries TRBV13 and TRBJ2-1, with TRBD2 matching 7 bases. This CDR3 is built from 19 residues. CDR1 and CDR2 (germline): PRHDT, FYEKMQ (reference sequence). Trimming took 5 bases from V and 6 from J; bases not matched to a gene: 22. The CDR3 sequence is CASSPLAGAGEGSVNEQFF. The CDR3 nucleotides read TGTGCCAGCAGCCCCTTAGCAGGCGCGGGAGAAGGGTCTGTCAATGAGCAGTTCTTC.

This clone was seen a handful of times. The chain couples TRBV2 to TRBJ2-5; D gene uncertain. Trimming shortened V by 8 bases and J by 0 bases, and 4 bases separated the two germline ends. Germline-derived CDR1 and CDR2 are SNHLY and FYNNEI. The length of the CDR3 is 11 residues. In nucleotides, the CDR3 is TGTGCCAGCGACTACCAAGAGACCCAGTACTTC. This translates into CASDYQETQYF.